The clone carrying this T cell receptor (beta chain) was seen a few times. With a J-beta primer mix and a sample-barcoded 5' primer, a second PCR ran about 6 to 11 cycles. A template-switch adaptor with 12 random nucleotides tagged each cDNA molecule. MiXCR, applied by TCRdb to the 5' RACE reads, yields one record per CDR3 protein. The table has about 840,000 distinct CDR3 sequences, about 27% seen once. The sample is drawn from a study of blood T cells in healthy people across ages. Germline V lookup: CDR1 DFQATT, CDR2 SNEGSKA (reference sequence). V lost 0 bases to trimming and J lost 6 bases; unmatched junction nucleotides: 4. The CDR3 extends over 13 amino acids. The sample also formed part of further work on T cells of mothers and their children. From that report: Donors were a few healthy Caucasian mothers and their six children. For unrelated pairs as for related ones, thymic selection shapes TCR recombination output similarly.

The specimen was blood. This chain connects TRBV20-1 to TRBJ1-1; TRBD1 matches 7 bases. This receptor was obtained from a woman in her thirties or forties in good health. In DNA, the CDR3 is TGCAGTGCTAGAGATAAAGGGGGCCCTGAAGCTTTCTTT. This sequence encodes CSARDKGGPEAFF.